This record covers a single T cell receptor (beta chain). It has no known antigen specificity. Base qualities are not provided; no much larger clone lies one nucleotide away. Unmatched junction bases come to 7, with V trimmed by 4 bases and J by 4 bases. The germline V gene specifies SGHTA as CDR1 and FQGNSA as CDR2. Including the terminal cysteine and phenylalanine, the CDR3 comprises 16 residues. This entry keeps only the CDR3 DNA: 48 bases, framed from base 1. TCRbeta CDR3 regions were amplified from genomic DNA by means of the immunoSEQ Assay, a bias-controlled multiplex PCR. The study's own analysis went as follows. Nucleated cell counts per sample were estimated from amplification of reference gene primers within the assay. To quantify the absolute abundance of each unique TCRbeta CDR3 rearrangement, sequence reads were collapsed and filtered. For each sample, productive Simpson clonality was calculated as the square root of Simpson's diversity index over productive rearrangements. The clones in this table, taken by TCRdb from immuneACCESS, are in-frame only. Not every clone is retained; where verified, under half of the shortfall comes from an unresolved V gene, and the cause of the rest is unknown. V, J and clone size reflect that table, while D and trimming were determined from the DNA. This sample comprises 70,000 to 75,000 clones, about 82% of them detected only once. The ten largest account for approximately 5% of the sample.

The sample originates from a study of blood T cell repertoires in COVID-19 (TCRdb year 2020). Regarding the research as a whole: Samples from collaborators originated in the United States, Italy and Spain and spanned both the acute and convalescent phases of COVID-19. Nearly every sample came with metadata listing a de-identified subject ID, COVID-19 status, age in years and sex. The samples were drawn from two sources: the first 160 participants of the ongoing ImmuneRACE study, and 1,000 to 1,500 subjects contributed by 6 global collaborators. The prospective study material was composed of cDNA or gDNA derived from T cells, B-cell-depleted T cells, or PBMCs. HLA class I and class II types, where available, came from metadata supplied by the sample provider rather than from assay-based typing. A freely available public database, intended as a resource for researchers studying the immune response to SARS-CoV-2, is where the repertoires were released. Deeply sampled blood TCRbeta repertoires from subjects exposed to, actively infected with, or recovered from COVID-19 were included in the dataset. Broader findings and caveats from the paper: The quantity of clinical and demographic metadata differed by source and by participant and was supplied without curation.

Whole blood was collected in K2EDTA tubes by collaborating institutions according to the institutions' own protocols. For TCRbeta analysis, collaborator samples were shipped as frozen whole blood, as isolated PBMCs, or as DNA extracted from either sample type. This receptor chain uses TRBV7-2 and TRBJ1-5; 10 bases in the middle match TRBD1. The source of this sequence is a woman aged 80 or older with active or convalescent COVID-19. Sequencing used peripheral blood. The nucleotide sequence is TGTGCCAGCAGCTCGGAGGGACAGGGGATAAATCAGCCCCAGCATTTT. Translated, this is CASSSEGQGINQPQHF.